This TCR beta chain derives from a study of T cells in Graves' hyperthyroidism and ophthalmopathy. Study information: Peripheral blood specimens were obtained at initial diagnosis, prior to any treatment. Study-wide results and limits: Ophthalmopathy was distinguished from stable hyperthyroidism by 13 V-J signatures. Peripheral blood also featured most of the thyroid clonotypes expanded above 0.001.

RNA transcripts yielded amplified TCR beta CDR3 regions. The HTBI primer set was used in a first-round RT-PCR of the TCR CDR3. TCRdb used MiXCR to reprocess the multiplex PCR reads, holding one entry per CDR3 protein. The table has around 340,000 distinct CDR3 sequences, 15% to 20% seen once. This clonotype has ten or more counts. Its cognate antigen is unknown. Between the trimmed V and J ends, which lost 8 bases and 1 base, there was a span of 14 bases. The germline V gene encodes CDR1 LNHDA and CDR2 SQIVND (reference sequence). CDR3 length equals 15 residues. Patients having uncontrolled infection, another autoimmune disease, pregnancy or lactation were not included.

This chain uses TRBV19 with TRBJ2-2; possible D gene TRBD2, 5 bases. Sequenced: blood. This TCR derives from a woman in her thirties or forties with Graves' ophthalmopathy. CDR3 sequence reads: CASSQKAGNTGELFF. The CDR3 coding sequence is TGTGCCAGTTCCCAGAAGGCGGGGAACACCGGGGAGCTGTTTTTT.